Only a few counts were recorded for the clone carrying this T cell receptor (beta chain). A single record per CDR3 protein comes from TCRdb applying MiXCR to the 5' RACE reads. The table records about 320,000 distinct CDR3 sequences, around 13% of them present only once. Germline V gene lookup returns CDR1 MNHEY and CDR2 SVGEGT. CDR3 length: 17 residues. Deletions cut 0 bases from V and 0 bases from J, with 14 bases between. These data are taken from a study of T cells after yellow fever vaccination. V usage is TRBV6-2 or TRBV6-3 and J usage is TRBJ1-2, with D perhaps TRBD1 (6 bases). This sample comprised CD4+ T cells sorted from PBMCs, obtained 15 days after the yellow fever booster vaccination. The source is a man aged 18 to 29 who received the YFV17D yellow fever vaccine. The CDR3 nucleotides are TGTGCCAGCAGTTACTCGAGCCAGGGGAGACCTAACTATGGCTACACCTTC. Translated, it gives CASSYSSQGRPNYGYTF.